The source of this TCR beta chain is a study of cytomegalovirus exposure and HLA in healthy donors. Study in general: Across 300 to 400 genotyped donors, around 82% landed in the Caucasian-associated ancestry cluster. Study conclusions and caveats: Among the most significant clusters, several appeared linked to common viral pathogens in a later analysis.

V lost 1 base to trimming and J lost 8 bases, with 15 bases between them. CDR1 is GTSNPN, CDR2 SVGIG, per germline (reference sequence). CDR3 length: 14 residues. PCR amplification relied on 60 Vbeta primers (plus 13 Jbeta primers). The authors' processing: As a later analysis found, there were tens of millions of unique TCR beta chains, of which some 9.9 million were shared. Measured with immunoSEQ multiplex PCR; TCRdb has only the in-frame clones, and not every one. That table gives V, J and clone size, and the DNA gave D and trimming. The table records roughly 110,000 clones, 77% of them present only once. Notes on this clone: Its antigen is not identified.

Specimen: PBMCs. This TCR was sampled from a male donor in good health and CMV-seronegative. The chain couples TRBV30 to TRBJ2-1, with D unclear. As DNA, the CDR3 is TGTGCCTGGAGTGAGATTAGCTTGCCCCATGAGCAGTTCTTC. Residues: CAWSEISLPHEQFF.